The 17 T cell receptor beta chains below come from one sample, sequenced in a study of T cells in Graves' hyperthyroidism and ophthalmopathy. From RNA transcripts, TCR beta CDR3 regions were amplified. The TCR CDR3 was amplified in a first-round RT-PCR using the HTBI primer set. Via MiXCR, TCRdb re-called the multiplex PCR reads, giving one row per CDR3 protein. The data show about 180,000 distinct CDR3 sequences, approximately 9% seen once. Material for sequencing was blood. The receptors here all came from a woman under 30 with Graves' hyperthyroidism that later progressed to Graves' ophthalmopathy.

This clonotype occurred many times. The rearrangement uses TRBV19 and TRBJ1-1; D is undetermined. Trimming pared 4 bases from V and 4 bases from J, leaving 10 bases between. Germline lookup yields CDR1 LNHDA and CDR2 SQIVND (reference sequence). The CDR3 contains 13 residues. The CDR3 region has the DNA TGTGCCAGTAGTAACAGTCCCTCCACTGAAGCTTTCTTT. Residues: CASSNSPSTEAFF.

This clonotype has ten or more counts. The chain has TRBV20-1 and TRBJ1-2, with TRBD1 matching 7 bases. Per the germline V gene, CDR1 is DFQATT and CDR2 is SNEGSKA (reference sequence). CDR3 length equals 12 residues. The DNA for the CDR3 is TGCAGAGCCGGGACAGAAAACTATGGCTACACCTTC. Its protein is CRAGTENYGYTF.

V gene TRBV5-6 combines with J gene TRBJ1-1; D unresolved. CDR1 SGHDT and CDR2 YYEEEE come from the germline V gene. Trimming shortened V by 0 bases and J by 8 bases, and 5 bases separated the two germline ends. This CDR3 comprises 11 residues. CDR3 in DNA: TGTGCCAGCAGCTTGGACTCCGAAGCTTTCTTT. Translated: CASSLDSEAFF.

This clonotype was detected many times. The chain recombines TRBV28 with TRBJ1-6, with a weak D call TRBD1 (5 bases). The CDR3 has 14 residues. Germline lookup yields CDR1 MDHEN and CDR2 SYDVKM. Trimming removed 6 bases at V and 7 bases at J, with 13 bases between. CDR3 in DNA: TGTGCCAGCAGCCCCACAGGCCAGAATTCACCCCTCCACTTT. Translating it yields CASSPTGQNSPLHF.

This clonotype has a count of ten or more. J is TRBJ1-4 and V is TRBV15; no definite D call. The CDR3 length is 15 residues. Deletions cut 0 bases from V and 6 bases from J, with 11 bases between. Germline V gene sequence: CDR1 LNHNV, CDR2 YYDKDF (reference sequence). This chain's CDR3 is CATSRDRTVDEKLFF. Here the CDR3 DNA reads TGTGCCACCAGCAGAGACAGAACGGTGGATGAAAAACTGTTTTTT.

The V gene is TRBV18, the J gene TRBJ2-1, with D hard to call. The CDR3 length is 12 residues. Trimming removed 6 bases at V and 8 bases at J, with 11 bases between. The germline CDR1 and CDR2 sequences are KGHSH and LQKENI. CDR3 region: CASSVGFDEQFF. The DNA for the CDR3 is TGTGCCAGCTCCGTAGGGTTTGATGAGCAGTTCTTC.

The rearrangement links TRBV15 to TRBJ2-7; D is possibly TRBD1 (5 bases). This CDR3 is built from 14 residues. The V gene's germline CDR1 is LNHNV and CDR2 YYDKDF (reference sequence). V was pared by 0 bases and J by 6 bases, with 12 bases between. The CDR3 DNA reads as TGTGCCACCAGCAGAGATCTATCAGGGCCCGAGCAGTACTTC. This sequence encodes CATSRDLSGPEQYF.

This clonotype was found many times. The V call is TRBV6-6, the J call TRBJ1-2; D is unresolved. The CDR3 contains 15 residues. The germline V and J ends were trimmed by 0 bases and 5 bases, with 13 bases remaining between them. Germline CDR1 reads MNHNY; CDR2 reads SVGAGI (reference sequence). CDR3: CASSYSAGGVYGYTF. CDR3 nucleotide sequence: TGTGCCAGCAGTTACTCGGCCGGTGGGGTATATGGCTACACCTTC.

This clonotype showed up many times. The V call is TRBV15, the J call TRBJ2-5; 7 bases match TRBD1. After removal of 2 bases from V and 2 bases from J, the junction contained 8 bases not matched to a gene. Per the germline V gene, CDR1 is LNHNV and CDR2 is YYDKDF (reference sequence). The CDR3 runs 16 residues. CDR3 sequence reads: CATSRLARTGQETQYF. The CDR3 DNA follows: TGTGCCACCAGCAGACTCGCCCGGACAGGACAAGAGACCCAGTACTTC.

This clonotype was seen only a few times. J is TRBJ2-7 and V is TRBV19, with TRBD1 matching over 8 bases. The germline V gene encodes CDR1 LNHDA and CDR2 SQIVND (reference sequence). The CDR3 totals 14 residues. J was trimmed by 7 bases and V by 5 bases; bases with no gene match: 10. CDR3 sequence reads: CASSQDRVPVEQYF. CDR3 sequence (DNA): TGTGCCAGTAGTCAGGACAGGGTACCCGTGGAGCAGTACTTC.

There are many counts of this clonotype. The chain couples TRBV6-1 to TRBJ2-1; possibly TRBD1 or TRBD2 for D (6 bases each). Germline assignment: CDR1 MNHNS and CDR2 SASEGT. This CDR3 has 14 amino acids. V shed 8 bases and J shed 7 bases, with 18 bases lying between them. DNA of the CDR3: TGTGCCAGCCGGGGTGGGGGGCAAGGGAATGAGCAGTTCTTC. As protein: CASRGGGQGNEQFF.

This clonotype was counted at least ten times. The chain employs TRBV5-1 and TRBJ2-2; TRBD1 matches 8 bases. This CDR3 comprises 16 residues. The germline gives CDR1 SGHRS, CDR2 YFSETQ. V shed 0 bases, J shed 5 bases, and the junction held 6 bases outside the gene matches. Here the CDR3 reads CASSLATGGVTGELFF. The CDR3 DNA follows: TGCGCCAGCAGCTTGGCCACAGGGGGAGTAACCGGGGAGCTGTTTTTT.

This clonotype occurred a few times. A junction end diverges from the germline sequence, so it may reflect a read error. This chain connects TRBV5-6 to TRBJ2-1, with D hard to call. In germline, CDR1 is SGHDT, CDR2 YYEEEE. This CDR3 contains 14 residues. CDR3: CASSPPGQANEQSF. CDR3 nucleotide sequence: TGTGCCAGCAGCCCGCCCGGCCAGGCGAATGAGCAGTCCTTC.

This clonotype appeared many times. The chain has TRBV7-3 and TRBJ2-5, with D uncertain. Between the trimmed V and J ends, which lost 1 base and 2 bases, there was a span of 5 bases. CDR3 length equals 13 residues. Germline CDR1 is SGHTA and CDR2 is FQGTGA. CDR3 loop: CASSLSVQETQYF. The CDR3 DNA follows: TGTGCCAGCAGCTTAAGCGTTCAAGAGACCCAGTACTTC.

The CDR3 here is CASSIGGTGNQETQYF. The CDR3 nucleotides are TGTGCCAGTAGTATTGGTGGGACAGGAAACCAAGAGACCCAGTACTTC. This rearrangement joins TRBV19 to TRBJ2-5; 8 positions agree with TRBD1. The CDR3 totals 16 residues. Per the germline V gene, CDR1 is LNHDA and CDR2 is SQIVND (reference sequence). The V and J ends lost 3 bases and 0 bases, in that order; junction bases with no gene match: 6.

This clonotype was recorded at least ten times. V usage is TRBV30 and J usage is TRBJ2-3; D remains unclear. Trimming took 0 bases from V and 6 from J, leaving 10 bases between them. CDR1 is GTSNPN, CDR2 SVGIG, per germline (reference sequence). This CDR3 region has 13 residues. The CDR3 DNA reads as TGTGCCTGGAGTGTCAACGTCGCTGATACGCAGTATTTT. This gives the protein CAWSVNVADTQYF.

This clonotype showed up many times. The chain couples TRBV20-1 to TRBJ2-5; 8 bases are shared with TRBD1. From germline, CDR1 is DFQATT and CDR2 SNEGSKA (reference sequence). The CDR3 sequence is 14 residues long. After removal of 4 bases from V and 4 bases from J, the junction contained 8 bases not matched to a gene. CDR3 protein: CSAKLQGVGETQYF. The CDR3 DNA reads TGCAGTGCTAAGTTACAGGGGGTGGGAGAGACCCAGTACTTC.